Listed below are T cell receptor beta chains from one sample, sequenced in a study of T cells in Graves' hyperthyroidism and ophthalmopathy. TCRdb redid the calling of the multiplex PCR reads with MiXCR, one entry per CDR3 protein. The repertoire holds 250,000 to 300,000 distinct CDR3 sequences, with roughly an eighth as singletons. Sequenced material: blood. The receptor set was obtained from a middle-aged woman with Graves' hyperthyroidism. CDR3s include the opening cysteine and the closing phenylalanine or tryptophan. The order of the fields is clone size, J gene, D gene, V gene, CDR3 DNA, CDR3 protein. D genes are given only for firm matches. Size tells how often a clone was seen (once, few, many) or the class of an expanded clone, and some rows leave it out.

few	TRBJ2-1	-	TRBV7-9	TGTGCCAGCAGTCACGACGGAGCCGTTGGTGAGCAGTTCTTC	CASSHDGAVGEQFF
many	TRBJ2-1	TRBD2	TRBV28	TGTGCCAGCAGTTACCCCCTGAGGGAACTAGCGGGAGGACAATACAATGAGCAGTTCTTC	CASSYPLRELAGGQYNEQFF
-	TRBJ2-7	TRBD2	TRBV5-6	TGTGCCAGCGGCGTTTTGCGGGAGGGGAGCTACGAGCAGTACTTC	CASGVLREGSYEQYF
many	TRBJ2-1	TRBD2	TRBV7-3	TGTGCCAGCAGCCCCTTAGTGGGACTAGACTACAATGAGCAGTTCTTC	CASSPLVGLDYNEQFF
once	TRBJ2-3	TRBD2	TRBV2	TGTGCCAGCAGTGAATGGTCTAGCGGGAGAGATACGCAGTATTTT	CASSEWSSGRDTQYF
many	TRBJ1-2	TRBD1	TRBV20-1	TGCAGTGCTGATACTACCGGGACAGGGAGGAATGGCTACACCTTC	CSADTTGTGRNGYTF
many	TRBJ1-3	TRBD1	TRBV4-1	TGCGCCAGCAGCCAAGAGACGACAGGGCTGGGCAACACCATATATTTT	CASSQETTGLGNTIYF
many	TRBJ2-7	TRBD2	TRBV5-1	TGCGCCAGCAGCTTGGGGACTAGCGGCGAGCAGTACTTC	CASSLGTSGEQYF
-	TRBJ1-3	-	TRBV15	TGTGCCACCAGCAGAGATTCTTGGGTATCAAGCTCTGGAAACACCATATATTTT	CATSRDSWVSSSGNTIYF
many	TRBJ1-1	-	TRBV6-1	TGTGCCAGCACCAAAGGGGGTTGGACTGAAGCTTTCTTT	CASTKGGWTEAFF
many	TRBJ2-2	TRBD1	TRBV12-3/TRBV12-4	TGTGCCAGCAGTTACCCCTGGACAGGGAGCACCGGGGAGCTGTTTTTT	CASSYPWTGSTGELFF
few	TRBJ2-7	-	TRBV15	TGTGCCACCAGCAGAGGAGGGCTAGCGAAGGGCGAGCAGTACTTC	CATSRGGLAKGEQYF
many	TRBJ2-5	-	TRBV20-1	TGCAGTGCTTTTTTGCAAGAGACCCAGTACTTC	CSAFLQETQYF
many	TRBJ1-2	-	TRBV6-1	TGTGCCAGCAGTGATCGGCAGGGGACTCCCTTTTTTAACTATGGCTACACCTTC	CASSDRQGTPFFNYGYTF
many	TRBJ2-1	TRBD1	TRBV20-1	TGCAGTGCTAGACCGAGGGGGCTATACAATGAGCAGTTCTTC	CSARPRGLYNEQFF
-	TRBJ2-5	TRBD2	TRBV10-3	TGTGCCATCAGTGAGTCGACTAGCGGGAGGGACGAGACCCAGTACTTC	CAISESTSGRDETQYF
many	TRBJ2-7	TRBD1	TRBV20-1	TGCAGTGCAGGGAAAGGGGGCATTCCCTACGAGCAGTACTTC	CSAGKGGIPYEQYF
many	TRBJ2-7	TRBD2	TRBV7-2	TGTGCCAGCAGGACTAGCGGGAGGAGAGAGCAGTACTTC	CASRTSGRREQYF
few	TRBJ2-3	-	TRBV19	TGTGCCACCTCTATATCCGGGGGCACAGATACGCAGTATTTT	CATSISGGTDTQYF
few	TRBJ2-2	TRBD1	TRBV6-9	TGTGCCAGCAGTTACCCCGGGACAGGGACGAGCACCGGGGAGCTGTTTTTT	CASSYPGTGTSTGELFF
many	TRBJ1-1	-	TRBV28	TGTGCCAGCAGCCCCCCCCCGTGGGGGCACACTGAAGCTTTCTTT	CASSPPPWGHTEAFF
many	TRBJ2-7	TRBD2	TRBV7-8	TGTGCCAGCAGCTTAAGGCTAGCGGGAGGATTCTACGAGCAGTACTTC	CASSLRLAGGFYEQYF